This T cell receptor (beta chain) was captured by sequencing in a study of blood T cell repertoires in COVID-19. About the study: The United States, Italy and Spain supplied acute and convalescent COVID-19 samples. T cells, B-cell-depleted T cells, or PBMCs provided the cDNA or gDNA that served as material.

This clone was found once. Trimming shortened V by 5 bases and J by 4 bases, and 17 bases separated the two germline ends. The germline V gene encodes CDR1 SGHTA and CDR2 FQGNSA. This CDR3 region has 15 residues. In the authors' workflow: Estimated nucleated cell counts came from reference gene primer amplification. Sequencing used immunoSEQ multiplex PCR; TCRdb keeps in-frame clones, though not all of them. Clone size and the V and J calls come from that table; the DNA yielded D and trimming. This repertoire shows some 250,000 clones, about 86% found once; its top ten account for 4.4%. The source is a middle-aged man with active or convalescent COVID-19. The chain employs TRBV7-2 and TRBJ1-2; possibly TRBD1 for D (5 bases). The sample comprised peripheral blood. Here the CDR3 DNA reads TGTGCCAGCAGCCCGGTCGGGGGGTCAGGCTATGGCTACACCTTC. This codes for CASSPVGGSGYGYTF.